This T cell receptor beta chain was obtained from a study of read filtering for tumor transcriptome and immune sequencing. On the study more broadly: After DNase treatment, RNA was made into whole-transcriptome libraries. Findings and caveats of the study: Without single-read clonotypes, shared clonotype proportions correlated more between IR-seq and RNA-seq. IR-seq captured clonotypes deeper and more reliably than RNA-seq.

This library used roughly 430 ng RNA and molecular barcoded adaptors spanning alpha/delta and beta/gamma chains. TCRdb re-called the reads through MiXCR, storing one row per CDR3 protein. Of some 2,500 distinct CDR3 sequences listed, approximately 65% are singletons. This clonotype was seen only a few times. What it binds is not known. At the time of active disease, bone marrow was collected from every patient. From germline, CDR1 is LGHDT and CDR2 YNNKEL (reference sequence). The CDR3 is 16 amino acids. J was trimmed by 1 base and V by 0 bases; bases with no gene match: 4. The material sequenced was a population of CD138-negative cells sorted from bone marrow. The clonotype comes from a donor at least 40 years old with multiple myeloma. This table probably holds off-target reads from a library built for another chain. The gene calls are TRBV3-1 and TRBJ2-3; TRBD2 matches at 7 bases. The chain's CDR3 is CASSQDPSGRTDTQYF. Here the CDR3 DNA reads TGTGCCAGCAGCCAAGACCCTAGCGGTCGCACAGATACGCAGTATTTT.